This entry lists 18 T cell receptor beta chains sequenced from one sample in a study of cytomegalovirus exposure and HLA in healthy donors. Vbeta (60) and Jbeta (13) primers were used in the PCR. Produced via immunoSEQ multiplex PCR; TCRdb's table is partial and in-frame only. The sample carries under 170,000 clones, around 60% recorded once. The sequencing sample was made of PBMCs. Receptors were obtained from an older woman in good health and CMV-seropositive.

This clone came up a few times. The rearrangement uses TRBV14 and TRBJ2-1; 9 bases line up with TRBD1. Trimming at V came to 5 bases and at J to 1 base, leaving 3 bases not matched to a gene. Germline values: CDR1 SGHDN, CDR2 FVKESK. The CDR3 runs 15 residues. The CDR3 DNA follows: TGTGCCAGCAGCATGACAGGGGGATCCTACAATGAGCAGTTCTTC. It encodes CASSMTGGSYNEQFF.

The chain employs TRBV15 and TRBJ1-4; TRBD1 agrees at 7 bases. The CDR3 spans 16 residues. Per germline, CDR1 LNHNV and CDR2 YYDKDF (reference sequence). Trimming cost V 0 bases and J 5 bases; bases outside gene matches: 6. The CDR3 here is CATSRDLSRGNEKLFF. As DNA, the CDR3 is TGTGCCACCAGCAGAGATCTGAGCAGGGGGAATGAAAAACTGTTTTTT.

The chain recombines TRBV30 with TRBJ1-2; D ambiguous. V was shortened by 0 bases and J by 8 bases, with 13 bases between the two germline ends. Germline values: CDR1 GTSNPN, CDR2 SVGIG (reference sequence). The CDR3 consists of 13 residues. The CDR3 loop reads CAWSVRTAHGYTF. DNA of the CDR3: TGTGCCTGGAGTGTACGAACAGCCCACGGCTACACCTTC.

V usage is TRBV29-1 and J usage is TRBJ2-7, with TRBD2 identical over 11 bases. V trimming: 2 bases; J trimming: 3 bases; junction bases outside the gene matches: 0. Germline assignment: CDR1 SQVTM and CDR2 ANQGSEA. This CDR3 comprises 13 residues. The CDR3 region is CSVETSGSYEQYF. The CDR3 nucleotides are TGCAGCGTTGAAACTAGCGGGAGCTACGAGCAGTACTTC.

For this clone: The junction departs from the called germline gene at one end, perhaps through a read error. V gene TRBV7-9 combines with J gene TRBJ1-6; D unclear. The CDR3 is 15 residues long. Germline V lookup: CDR1 SEHNR, CDR2 FQNEAQ (reference sequence). DNA of the CDR3: TGTGCCAGCAGCTTCACGGACTCCTATAATTCCCCCCTCCACTTT. Translated: CASSFTDSYNSPLHF.

V is TRBV29-1 and J is TRBJ1-1; D is unresolved. Trimming pared 5 bases from V and 8 bases from J, leaving 18 bases between. The CDR3 is made up of 13 amino acids. Germline V CDR1 and CDR2: SQVTM, ANQGSEA. CDR3 loop: CSVHSPGYSEAFF. The CDR3 DNA follows: TGCAGCGTTCATTCCCCAGGCTACTCCGAAGCTTTCTTT.

This clone has just one count. This chain uses TRBV28 with TRBJ1-1, with TRBD1 matching 10 bases. The junction had 9 bases not matched to a gene; V was cut back by 6 bases and J by 11 bases. CDR3 size: 13 residues. In germline, CDR1 is MDHEN, CDR2 SYDVKM. This chain's CDR3 is CASRKDRGRFAFF. CDR3 sequence (DNA): TGTGCCAGCAGGAAAGACAGGGGGCGTTTTGCTTTCTTT.

This clone has just a few counts. The chain recombines TRBV7-3 with TRBJ2-6, with no clear D. This CDR3 has 14 amino acids. The V gene's germline CDR1 is SGHTA and CDR2 FQGTGA. The V gene lost 2 bases and the J gene lost 3 bases, with 5 bases spanning the gap. CDR3 protein: CASSLSFGANVLTF. CDR3 coding DNA: TGTGCCAGCAGCTTATCATTTGGGGCCAACGTCCTGACTTTC.

The chain joins TRBV5-1 to TRBJ1-1; TRBD1 might be the D (5 bases). This CDR3 has 14 residues. The V gene's germline CDR1 is SGHRS and CDR2 YFSETQ. Trimming cost V 0 bases and J 3 bases, with 9 bases left between them. The CDR3 is CASSLVGGDTEAFF. CDR3 coding DNA: TGCGCCAGCAGCTTGGTTGGAGGGGACACTGAAGCTTTCTTT.

The chain uses TRBV4-1 and TRBJ2-5; weak D call: TRBD2 (5 bases). CDR1 is MGHRA and CDR2 is YSYEKL in the germline V gene. V lost 1 base and J lost 1, with 10 bases in between. CDR3 length equals 15 residues. The CDR3 nucleotides read TGCGCCAGCAGCCAAGGAGGACTCCTCCAAGAGACCCAGTACTTC. Residues: CASSQGGLLQETQYF.

Points on this clone: Other DNA sequences in the same sample also yield this CDR3. This chain joins TRBV19 and TRBJ2-7; D is undetermined. Trimming cost V 1 base and J 1 base, with 8 bases left between them. This CDR3 has 14 amino acids. Germline V gene lookup returns CDR1 LNHDA and CDR2 SQIVND (reference sequence). CDR3 amino acids: CASSIGGGSYEQYF. DNA of the CDR3: TGTGCCAGTAGTATAGGCGGTGGATCCTACGAGCAGTACTTC.

The chain combines TRBV10-3 with TRBJ2-3; 10 positions agree with TRBD2. The V segment lost 2 bases and the J segment 4 bases; nucleotides outside the gene matches: 3. Germline V gene data show CDR1 as ENHRY and CDR2 as SYGVKD. CDR3 length: 15 amino acids. Here the CDR3 DNA reads TGTGCCATCAGTGAGGCTAGCGGGAGTTCAGATACGCAGTATTTT. Amino acids: CAISEASGSSDTQYF.

V and J are TRBV10-3 and TRBJ1-2; no clear D. The CDR3 has 15 residues. V lost 0 bases, J lost 0 bases, and 8 bases lay in between. CDR1 is ENHRY and CDR2 is SYGVKD in the germline V gene. The CDR3 here is CAISESLIANYGYTF. The CDR3 coding sequence is TGTGCCATCAGTGAGTCACTGATAGCTAACTATGGCTACACCTTC.

This clone was detected only a few times. The chain has TRBV7-8 and TRBJ2-3; D remains ambiguous. The CDR3 contains 14 residues. V lost 1 base and J 2 bases, leaving 7 bases between the germline ends. Germline values: CDR1 SGHVS, CDR2 FQNEAQ. The CDR3: CASSLGAITDTQYF. Written as DNA, the CDR3 is TGTGCCAGCAGCTTAGGAGCTATCACAGATACGCAGTATTTT.

The chain joins TRBV6-1 to TRBJ2-1; D is undetermined. The V end was cut by 8 bases, the J end by 6 bases, with 14 bases between. CDR1 and CDR2 (germline): MNHNS, SASEGT. The CDR3 totals 13 residues. The CDR3 DNA reads as TGTGCCAGCCTGGGCAGTTTTCTCAATGAGCAGTTCTTC. This translates into CASLGSFLNEQFF.

CDR3 residues: CASSLVGSGLSYEQYF. DNA of the CDR3: TGTGCCAGCAGCTTAGTGGGTAGCGGGCTCTCCTACGAGCAGTACTTC. The gene calls are TRBV7-2 and TRBJ2-7; 7 bases match TRBD2. The ends lost 1 base at V and 0 bases at J; junction bases unmatched: 6. This CDR3 is built from 16 residues. Germline V CDR1 and CDR2: SGHTA, FQGNSA.

V is TRBV5-1 and J is TRBJ2-1; 7 bases align to TRBD2. J was trimmed by 0 bases and V by 4 bases; bases with no gene match: 4. Germline CDR1 and CDR2: SGHRS and YFSETQ. CDR3 length: 15 residues. CDR3 in DNA: TGCGCCAGCAGCCAAGCGGGGAGCTCCTACAATGAGCAGTTCTTC. Its protein product is CASSQAGSSYNEQFF.

This sequence joins TRBV15 and TRBJ1-1; no firm D call. Germline V CDR1 and CDR2: LNHNV, YYDKDF (reference sequence). V was trimmed by 6 bases and J by 1 base, leaving 9 bases between them. The CDR3 is 13 residues long. The CDR3 nucleotides read TGTGCCACCAGGCCGGGTCCGAACACTGAAGCTTTCTTT. Translation: CATRPGPNTEAFF.